The 17 T cell receptor beta chains given below trace back to one sample, sequenced in a study of graft-versus-host responses after intestinal transplantation. These TCRs' antigens remain unknown. Libraries were prepared by immunoSEQ multiplex PCR; TCRdb keeps only in-frame clonotypes and omits some of them. The table has about 35,000 clones, over 90% seen once. The starting material was unstimulated CD8+ T cells sorted from spleen or lymph node cells, obtained before transplant. These receptors originate from a human donor who was the organ donor for an intestinal transplant.

The J gene is TRBJ2-3, the V gene TRBV29-1, with 8 bases matching TRBD1. The CDR3 is 13 amino acids. J lost 3 bases, V lost 4 bases, and 3 bases had no gene match. Germline CDR1 is SQVTM and CDR2 is ANQGSEA. The CDR3 here is CSVGQGITDTQYF. Written as DNA, the CDR3 is TGCAGCGTTGGACAGGGGATAACAGATACGCAGTATTTT.

The genes are TRBV28 and TRBJ2-5; D gene unclear. The tail of the sequence fits TRBJ2-7 better, so the J call may be wrong. Germline V gene data show CDR1 as MDHEN and CDR2 as SYDVKM. The CDR3 contains 13 residues. The CDR3 is CASRFPSSYEQYF. In DNA, the CDR3 is TGTGCCAGCAGATTTCCTTCTTCCTACGAGCAGTACTTC.

V and J are TRBV28 and TRBJ2-5; 11 bases agree with TRBD2. In germline, CDR1 is MDHEN, CDR2 SYDVKM. Germline trimming cut 2 bases from V and 5 bases from J; bases unmatched to any gene: 10. The CDR3 consists of 17 residues. In DNA, the CDR3 is TGTGCCAGCAGTTTAGCGGGTAATAGCGGGAGGGAGGAGACCCAGTACTTC. This codes for CASSLAGNSGREETQYF. Complete variable domain (other parts from reference TRBV28 and TRBJ2-5): DVKVTQSSRYLVKRTGEKVFLECVQDMDHENMFWYRQDPGLGLRLIYFSYDVKMKEKGDIPEGYSVSREKKERFSLILESASTNQTSMYLCASSLAGNSGREETQYFGPGTRLLVL.

This clone was seen a single time. The CDR3 coding sequence is TGCGCCAGCAGCCCAGGGGGCACGAGCTCCTACGAGCAGTACTTC. Translation gives CASSPGGTSSYEQYF. The chain employs TRBV5-1 and TRBJ2-7, with 8 bases aligning to TRBD1. Looked up from germline, CDR1 is SGHRS and CDR2 is YFSETQ. This CDR3 comprises 15 residues. With 4 bases clipped from V and 0 bases from J, the junction kept 6 bases outside the gene matches.

CDR3 sequence: CATSRVFTSDYEQYF. The CDR3 nucleotides read TGTGCCACCAGCAGAGTCTTTACTAGCGACTACGAGCAGTACTTC. The chain links TRBV15 to TRBJ2-7; TRBD2 matches 7 bases. Per the germline V gene, CDR1 is LNHNV and CDR2 is YYDKDF (reference sequence). V trimming: 1 base; J trimming: 3 bases; junction bases outside the gene matches: 6. The CDR3 is 15 amino acids. The full variable domain, in which reference TRBV15 and TRBJ2-7 provide the parts outside the CDR3, is DAMVIQNPRYQVTQFGKPVTLSCSQTLNHNVMYWYQQKSSQAPKLLFHYYDKDFNNEADTPDNFQSRRPNTSFCFLDIRSPGLGDTAMYLCATSRVFTSDYEQYFGPGTRLTVT.

This chain uses TRBV4-3 with TRBJ2-7; D not resolved. Per germline, CDR1 LGHNA and CDR2 YSLEER. This CDR3 has 13 amino acids. Trimming removed 0 bases from V and 5 bases from J, with 8 bases in between. Written as DNA, the CDR3 is TGCGCCAGCAGCCAAGATAACGAGAACGAGCAGTACTTC. Translated, it gives CASSQDNENEQYF.

This clone was picked up one time. The chain carries TRBV6-1 and TRBJ2-5; D gene uncertain. Germline CDR1 reads MNHNS; CDR2 reads SASEGT. Between the trimmed V and J ends, which lost 2 bases and 0 bases, there was a span of 4 bases. The CDR3 has 13 residues. DNA for the CDR3: TGTGCCAGCAGTGAACAGTACCAAGAGACCCAGTACTTC. Its translation is CASSEQYQETQYF.

V usage is TRBV6-1 and J usage is TRBJ1-1; D may be TRBD1 (6 bases). CDR3 length equals 17 residues. Trimming took off 1 base at V and 1 base at J, with 16 bases between the two ends. The V gene's germline CDR1 is MNHNS and CDR2 SASEGT. The CDR3 reads CASSEGTGWGANTEAFF. As DNA, the CDR3 is TGTGCCAGCAGTGAAGGCACAGGTTGGGGGGCGAACACTGAAGCTTTCTTT.

The rearrangement uses TRBV30 and TRBJ2-7; no definite D call. The V gene lost 3 bases and the J gene lost 4 bases, with 13 bases spanning the gap. This CDR3 has 13 amino acids. Germline V gives CDR1 GTSNPN, CDR2 SVGIG (reference sequence). CDR3 region: CAWRGQHPYEQYF. The CDR3 DNA follows: TGTGCCTGGAGGGGCCAGCATCCTTACGAGCAGTACTTC.

V and J are TRBV7-9 and TRBJ2-7; 9 bases align to TRBD1. Germline V lookup: CDR1 SEHNR, CDR2 FQNEAQ (reference sequence). The junction had 1 base not matched to a gene; V was cut back by 8 bases and J by 5 bases. The CDR3 is 11 residues long. CDR3 in amino acids: CASRQGDEQYF. The CDR3 coding sequence is TGTGCCAGCCGACAGGGGGACGAGCAGTACTTC. The whole variable domain, remainder taken from reference TRBV7-9 and TRBJ2-7, is DTGVSQNPRHKITKRGQNVTFRCDPISEHNRLYWYRQTLGQGPEFLTYFQNEAQLEKSRLLSDRFSAERPKGSFSTLEIQRTEQGDSAMYLCASRQGDEQYFGPGTRLTVT.

The chain recombines TRBV2 with TRBJ2-3; TRBD2 matches at 7 bases. Germline-derived CDR1 and CDR2 are SNHLY and FYNNEI. The CDR3 runs to 17 residues. With V trimmed by 1 base and J by 2 bases, 9 bases remained unmatched. In DNA form, the CDR3 reads TGTGCCAGCAGTGAAGGGGCGTCTAGCGGCCCCACAGATACGCAGTATTTT. This encodes CASSEGASSGPTDTQYF. Full variable domain (remainder filled in from reference TRBV2 and TRBJ2-3): EPEVTQTPSHQVTQMGQEVILRCVPISNHLYFYWYRQILGQKVEFLVSFYNNEISEKSEIFDDQFSVERPDGSNFTLKIRSTKLEDSAMYFCASSEGASSGPTDTQYFGPGTRLTVL.

In nucleotides, the CDR3 is TGTGCCAGCAGTTTAGACACTAGCGGGGGCGCAGATACGCAGTATTTT. This encodes CASSLDTSGGADTQYF. The chain uses TRBV27 and TRBJ2-3; 11 positions agree with TRBD2. V lost 2 bases, J lost 4 bases, and 5 bases stayed unmatched. This CDR3 region has 16 residues. Germline V lookup: CDR1 MNHEY, CDR2 SMNVEV (reference sequence).

The rearrangement uses TRBV4-1 and TRBJ2-7, with D tentatively TRBD1 (6 bases). This CDR3 contains 12 residues. The germline V gene has CDR1 MGHRA and CDR2 YSYEKL. V lost 4 bases and J 3 bases, leaving 7 bases between the germline ends. The CDR3 reads CASSRGGYEQYF. CDR3 DNA sequence: TGCGCCAGCAGCCGAGGGGGCTACGAGCAGTACTTC.

The chain combines TRBV2 with TRBJ1-1; the D gene is possibly TRBD1 (5 bases). CDR3 length: 13 residues. Trimming left V 7 bases short and J 2 bases short, with 11 bases between. Germline values: CDR1 SNHLY, CDR2 FYNNEI. The CDR3 sequence is CASIWGGNTEAFF. DNA for the CDR3: TGTGCCAGCATCTGGGGGGGTAACACTGAAGCTTTCTTT.

This chain uses TRBV7-8 with TRBJ2-1; 10 bases are a match to TRBD2. V lost 5 bases and J lost 2; bases outside the gene matches: 6. Germline V CDR1 and CDR2: SGHVS, FQNEAQ. The CDR3 has 16 residues. DNA for the CDR3: TGTGCCAGCAGCCCCCTAGCGGGAGAACCCTACAATGAGCAGTTCTTC. Encoded protein: CASSPLAGEPYNEQFF.

The chain combines TRBV27 with TRBJ1-2; 8 bases align to TRBD1. Germline CDR1 and CDR2: MNHEY and SMNVEV (reference sequence). The CDR3 has 14 residues. V shed 7 bases, J shed 6 bases, and the junction held 10 bases outside the gene matches. This CDR3 reads CASTPTGAFHGYTF. Here the CDR3 DNA reads TGTGCCAGCACTCCGACAGGGGCCTTTCATGGCTACACCTTC.

V gene TRBV7-9 combines with J gene TRBJ2-2, with D unresolved. The CDR3 covers 14 residues. Trimming left V 3 bases short and J 3 bases short, with 8 bases between. The germline V gene has CDR1 SEHNR and CDR2 FQNEAQ (reference sequence). CDR3 in amino acids: CASSLVGYTGELFF. Here the CDR3 DNA reads TGTGCCAGCAGCTTGGTAGGGTACACCGGGGAGCTGTTTTTT.